The present entry profiles one TCR beta chain with its context. The record originates from a study of blood T cell repertoires in COVID-19. Turning to the study itself: Samples representing acute and convalescent COVID-19 were sourced from the United States, Italy and Spain. From T cells, B-cell-depleted T cells, or PBMCs came the material, which was cDNA or gDNA.

Seattle participants joined during active infection and were tracked over time. Authors' data handling: Amplified reference gene primers provided the basis for estimating nucleated cell counts. Sequenced by immunoSEQ multiplex PCR; TCRdb stores in-frame clones only, minus some. V and J calls and clone size follow that table, whereas D and trimming were derived from the DNA. This sample has over 150,000 clones, with around 84% found just once. The sample comprised peripheral blood. The origin of this receptor is a woman over 75 with COVID-19, enrolled during active disease.

The CDR3 coding sequence is TGTGCCAGCAGCCAGGAGACAGGGACTAACTATGGCTACACCTTC. Translated: CASSQETGTNYGYTF. V is TRBV9 and J is TRBJ1-2; 7 nucleotides align to TRBD1. V shed 4 bases, J shed 0 bases, and the junction held 6 bases outside the gene matches. The CDR3 contains 15 residues. Germline CDR1 and CDR2: SGDLS and YYNGEE.